This TCR beta chain was obtained from a study of shared clonotypes between healthy human individuals. Overall study results and limits: Some naive CD4 clonotypes, about 5%, turned up in common across four donors. Researchers sampled blood only, noting tissue repertoires likely differ.

Genomic DNA of each subset was evenly split across several immunoSEQ plates. Under the authors' procedure: For the immunoSEQ data, sequences were junction-only without quality scores, so filtering differed. Profiled with immunoSEQ multiplex PCR; TCRdb holds only in-frame clones, not every one. From that table come the V and J calls and clone size; the DNA was used to work out D and trimming. Of about 1.1 million clones in the sample, approximately 80% were seen once. In regard to this clone: Its antigen remains unidentified.

Deletions cut 4 bases from V and 1 base from J, with 12 bases between. The CDR3 is made up of 15 amino acids. Germline assignment: CDR1 ENHRY and CDR2 SYGVKD. This TCR was sampled from a man aged 18 to 35 in good health. Some clones in this sample may be carry-over from other donors' samples. This chain uses TRBV10-3 with TRBJ2-3; D is unresolved. Material for sequencing was memory CD4+ T cells from PBMCs. The sample's subset: CD45RA-negative fraction. The chain's CDR3 is CAISADTGGTDTQYF. In DNA form, the CDR3 reads TGTGCCATCAGTGCCGATACGGGCGGCACAGATACGCAGTATTTT.